A selection of T cell receptor beta chains follows, all from one sample in a study of blood T cell repertoires in COVID-19. Here immunoSEQ multiplex PCR was the method, and the copy in TCRdb shows in-frame clones only, minus some. The data hold about 35,000 clones, with roughly nine tenths observed a single time. Sample: peripheral blood. The receptors were sampled from a man aged 45 to 65 with active COVID-19. CDR3s include the opening cysteine and the closing phenylalanine or tryptophan. The D gene is left open where the match is weak. Part of the rows lack a size; the others show once, few, many or a class for expanded clones.

TRBV6-8	NA	TRBJ1-4	NA	TGTGCCAGCAGTCTTCTGGGCCCCGCAACTAATGAAAAACTGTTTTTT	CASSLLGPATNEKLFF
TRBV5-8	NA	TRBJ1-5	NA	TGTGCCAGCAGCTCAGTTAACAGGGTTAATCAGCCCCAGCATTTT	CASSSVNRVNQPQHF
TRBV30	NA	TRBJ1-2	NA	TGTGCCTGGAGGCTTCAAGGACAGAACTATGGCTACACCTTC	CAWRLQGQNYGYTF
TRBV6-5	NA	TRBJ1-3	NA	TGTGCCAGCACCACCCGGGACAAAGGAAACACCATATATTTT	CASTTRDKGNTIYF
TRBV3-1/TRBV3-2	NA	TRBJ1-1	NA	TGTGCCAGCAGCCCTATGGCGGGGGCGCGGAACACTGAAGCTTTCTTT	CASSPMAGARNTEAFF
TRBV19	NA	TRBJ2-5	NA	TGTGCCAGTAGTGGACAGTACCAAGAGACCCAGTACTTC	CASSGQYQETQYF
TRBV7-4	NA	TRBJ1-4	once	TGTGCCAGCAGCTCGACCACAGGGTTGGGCATATACGCTACGCTAGCTAATGAAAAACTGTTTTTT	CASSSTTGLGIYATLANEKLFF
TRBV5-1	TRBD1	TRBJ2-1	NA	TGCGCCAGCAGCCTGGGCGGGACAGGGTCCCTAGGGGAGCAGTTCTTC	CASSLGGTGSLGEQFF
TRBV4-1	TRBD2	TRBJ2-3	once	TGCGCCAGCAGCCAGGCTCTAAACGGGGGGGATACGCAGTATTTT	CASSQALNGGDTQYF
TRBV5-5	NA	TRBJ2-1	NA	TGTGCCAGCAGCTGGGGGGTTGATGAGCAGTTCTTC	CASSWGVDEQFF
TRBV30	TRBD1	TRBJ1-5	NA	TGTGCCTTGACTCAGGGGGCAGGCAATCAGCCCCAGCATTTT	CALTQGAGNQPQHF
TRBV10-1	NA	TRBJ2-5	NA	TGCGCCAGCAGTGAGTGGGCAGGGAACCAAGAGACCCAGTACTTC	CASSEWAGNQETQYF
TRBV10-3	TRBD1	TRBJ1-4	NA	TGTGCCATCAGTGATGTCAGCAGGACAGGGGGAGAAAAACTGTTTTTT	CAISDVSRTGGEKLFF
TRBV10-3	NA	TRBJ1-1	NA	TGTGCCATCAGTCTACAGGTGAGCACTGAAGCTTTCTTT	CAISLQVSTEAFF
TRBV4-2	TRBD1	TRBJ2-6	NA	TGTGCCAGCAGCACGGACAGGGGGAACTCTGGGGCCAACGTCCTGACTTTC	CASSTDRGNSGANVLTF
TRBV7-9	NA	TRBJ1-1	once	TGTGCCAGCAGCCGCTCGACAGCGAACACTGAAGCTTTCTTT	CASSRSTANTEAFF
TRBV6-4	NA	TRBJ2-3	NA	TGTGCCAGCAGTGCTATAGCGGGCACAGATACGCAGTATTTT	CASSAIAGTDTQYF
TRBV10-3	NA	TRBJ1-3	NA	TGTGCCATCAGTAAACCTCTCGGGACACCCCCGAGCGGCGGAGCTGGAAACACCATATATTTT	CAISKPLGTPPSGGAGNTIYF
TRBV25-1	NA	TRBJ1-6	NA	TGTGCCAGCAGTGTAGGGGGACGGAATAATTCACCCCTCCACTTT	CASSVGGRNNSPLHF
TRBV18	NA	TRBJ2-6	once	TGTGCCAGCTCACCAGGGAGCTCTGGGGCCAACGTCCTGACTTTC	CASSPGSSGANVLTF
TRBV2	TRBD1	TRBJ1-5	NA	TGTGCCAGCAGTCCTGACAGGGGCAATCAGCCCCAGCATTTT	CASSPDRGNQPQHF
TRBV2	NA	TRBJ2-7	NA	TGTGCCAGCAGTGAAGAGCGGGCATCCTACGAGCAGTACTTC	CASSEERASYEQYF
TRBV19	NA	TRBJ2-5	NA	TGTGCCAGTGGTTTAGCGCTCCCAGGGCGAGAGACCCAGTACTTC	CASGLALPGRETQYF
TRBV18	TRBD2	TRBJ2-5	once	TGTGCCAGCCTTAGCGGGCAAGAGACCCAGTACTTC	CASLSGQETQYF
TRBV7-9	TRBD1	TRBJ1-4	NA	TGTGCCAGCAGCTTCACAGGGGGCATTGAAAAACTGTTTTTT	CASSFTGGIEKLFF
TRBV19	NA	TRBJ1-2	few	TGTGCCAGTAGTATTGAGCGGCAAAACTATGGCTACACCTTC	CASSIERQNYGYTF
TRBV12-3/TRBV12-4	TRBD1	TRBJ1-2	NA	TGTGCCAGCACCGCGGACAGGGCTGAAGGCTACACCTTC	CASTADRAEGYTF
TRBV30	TRBD1	TRBJ1-1	NA	TGTGCCTGGAGCTACCGGGCAGGGGGAACTGAAGCTTTCTTT	CAWSYRAGGTEAFF
TRBV9	NA	TRBJ1-6	NA	TGTGCCAGCAGCCCCCCGTCTATTTATAATTCACCCCTCCACTTT	CASSPPSIYNSPLHF
TRBV4-3	TRBD2	TRBJ2-3	once	TGCGCCAGCAGCCCGCGACTAGCGGGGGACACCACAGATACGCAGTATTTT	CASSPRLAGDTTDTQYF
TRBV2	TRBD1	TRBJ1-5	NA	TGTGCCAGCAGTGAGGGGACAGCCCAAGATCAGCCCCAGCATTTT	CASSEGTAQDQPQHF
TRBV5-4	NA	TRBJ2-1	once	TGTGCCAGCAGTGTGCAGGGGTACAATGAGCAGTTCTTC	CASSVQGYNEQFF
TRBV15	TRBD1	TRBJ1-2	NA	TGTGCCACCAGCCCTGGACAGGGAGATGGCTACACCTTC	CATSPGQGDGYTF
TRBV6-2/TRBV6-3	NA	TRBJ1-1	NA	TGTGCCAGCAGTGCCCATACAGGGTTAGCTGAAGCTTTCTTT	CASSAHTGLAEAFF
TRBV7-2	NA	TRBJ1-6	NA	TGTGCCAGCAGCATGCTCGGGGGTGAAAATTCACCCCTCCACTTT	CASSMLGGENSPLHF
TRBV6-5	NA	TRBJ2-7	NA	TGTGCCAGCAGCCAGAGAGGGGGGGACTACGAGCAGTACTTC	CASSQRGGDYEQYF
TRBV30	NA	TRBJ1-3	NA	TGTGCCTGGAGTACACAGGGTTCGGGAAACACCATATATTTT	CAWSTQGSGNTIYF
TRBV5-1	NA	TRBJ1-1	NA	TGCGCCAGCAGCTTCCAAGGGGATGGCACTGAAGCTTTCTTT	CASSFQGDGTEAFF
TRBV5-4	TRBD1	TRBJ1-6	NA	TGTGCCAGCAGCTTTTACAGGGGTTTCAATTCACCCCTCCACTTT	CASSFYRGFNSPLHF